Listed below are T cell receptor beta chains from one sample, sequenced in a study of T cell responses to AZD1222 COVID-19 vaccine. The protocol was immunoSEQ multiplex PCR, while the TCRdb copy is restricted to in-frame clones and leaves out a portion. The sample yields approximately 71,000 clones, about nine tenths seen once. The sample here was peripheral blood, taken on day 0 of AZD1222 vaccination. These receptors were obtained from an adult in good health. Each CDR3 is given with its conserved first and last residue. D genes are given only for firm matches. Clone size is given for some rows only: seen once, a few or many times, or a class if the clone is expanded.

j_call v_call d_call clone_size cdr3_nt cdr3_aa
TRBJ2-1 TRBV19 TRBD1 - TGTGCCAGTAGTAAGGGAGCTCGGACAGGGGAATACAATGAGCAGTTCTTC CASSKGARTGEYNEQFF
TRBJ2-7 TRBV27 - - TGTGCCAGCACCAACCTCCCAGGGGAGCGGGAAGAGCAGTACTTC CASTNLPGEREEQYF
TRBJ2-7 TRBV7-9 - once TGTGCCAGCAGCTTTATCCGAGACTACGAGCAGTACTTC CASSFIRDYEQYF
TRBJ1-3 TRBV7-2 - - TGTGCCAGCAGCTCTCACATTTCCTCTGGAAACACCATATATTTT CASSSHISSGNTIYF
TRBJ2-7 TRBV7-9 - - TGTGCCAGCAGCCCCGGGACGGGCTCCTACGAGCAGTACTTC CASSPGTGSYEQYF
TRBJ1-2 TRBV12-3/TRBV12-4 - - TGTGCCAGCAGCAGGACAGAGACCTATGGCTACACCTTC CASSRTETYGYTF
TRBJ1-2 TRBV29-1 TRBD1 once TGCAGCGTTCAGCAGACAGGGGGTCGGGGCTACACCTTC CSVQQTGGRGYTF
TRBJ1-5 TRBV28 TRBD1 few TGTGCCAGCAAGATGACCGGGACAGGGTATAGCAATCAGCCCCAGCATTTT CASKMTGTGYSNQPQHF
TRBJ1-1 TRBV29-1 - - TGCAGCCCGGGACCCCCCGAAGAAGCTTTCTTT CSPGPPEEAFF
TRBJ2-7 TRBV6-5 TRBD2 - TGTGCCAGCAAAACCTTTGCGGGAGGGTCCTACGAGCAGTACTTC CASKTFAGGSYEQYF
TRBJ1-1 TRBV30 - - TGTGCCGCGATGACTTGGGGCACTGAAGCTTTCTTT CAAMTWGTEAFF
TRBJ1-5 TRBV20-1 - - TGCAGTGCTAGTTCCGGAACTGGAAACAATCAGCCCCAGCATTTT CSASSGTGNNQPQHF
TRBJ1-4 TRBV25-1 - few TGTGCCAGCAGTGAGACGAAGGGAGTGGCAACTAATGAAAAACTGTTTTTT CASSETKGVATNEKLFF
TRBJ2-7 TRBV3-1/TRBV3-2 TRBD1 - TGTGCCAGCAGCCTCGGGACAGGGTCCTACGAGCAGTACTTC CASSLGTGSYEQYF
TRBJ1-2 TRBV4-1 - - TGCGCCAGCAGCCAAGACAGGCGACCTGTTAACTATGGCTACACCTTC CASSQDRRPVNYGYTF
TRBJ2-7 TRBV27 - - TGTGCCAGCGGTGGGAGCTACGAGCAGTACTTC CASGGSYEQYF
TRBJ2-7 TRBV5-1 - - TGCGCCAGCAGCTTGTCGGGGATCTACGAGCAGTACTTC CASSLSGIYEQYF
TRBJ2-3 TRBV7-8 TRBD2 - TGTGCCAGCAGTAAGGGACTAGCGGGAGTGTCCTCCTACACAGATACGCAGTATTTT CASSKGLAGVSSYTDTQYF
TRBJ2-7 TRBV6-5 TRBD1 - TGTGCCAGCAGGCGGACAGGGCCCTACGAGCAGTACTTC CASRRTGPYEQYF
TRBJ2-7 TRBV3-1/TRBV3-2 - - TGTGCCAGCAGCCGGACACTCTCCTACGAGCAGTACTTC CASSRTLSYEQYF
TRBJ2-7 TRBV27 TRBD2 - TGTGCCAGCAGTTTAATCGCTAGCGGGAGTCTCTACGAGCAGTACTTC CASSLIASGSLYEQYF
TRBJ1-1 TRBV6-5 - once TGTGCCATATTGAGAAGGGGCGCGGTTACTGAAGCTTTCTTT CAILRRGAVTEAFF
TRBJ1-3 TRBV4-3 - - TGCGCCAGCAGCCAAGACGGAGCGTTGGACACCATATATTTT CASSQDGALDTIYF
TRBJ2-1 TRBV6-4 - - TGTGCCAGCAGTGACAACAGTTACAATGAGCAGTTCTTC CASSDNSYNEQFF
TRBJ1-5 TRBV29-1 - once TGCAGCGTTGCGATACGGGGCTTTAGCAATCAGCCCCAGCATTTT CSVAIRGFSNQPQHF
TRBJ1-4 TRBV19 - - TGTGCCAGTAGTGCTCGACAGGCCGGTAATGAAAAACTGTTTTTT CASSARQAGNEKLFF
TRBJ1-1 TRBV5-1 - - TGCGCCAGCAGCCTCAGATGGAACACTGAAGCTTTCTTT CASSLRWNTEAFF
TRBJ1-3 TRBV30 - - TGTGCCTGGAGTACAGGGATAGGAAACACCATATATTTT CAWSTGIGNTIYF
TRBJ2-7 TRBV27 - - TGTGCCAGCAGTCCTGTGGAGGGGGCACCGAATGAGCAGTACTTC CASSPVEGAPNEQYF
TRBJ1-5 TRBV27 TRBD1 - TGTGCCAGCAGTTTATCCGGGACAGGGGTGGTGCCCCAGCATTTT CASSLSGTGVVPQHF
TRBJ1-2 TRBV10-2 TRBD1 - TGCGCCAGCAGTGAGGCGGGACAGGGGGCGAGAGGCTACACCTTC CASSEAGQGARGYTF
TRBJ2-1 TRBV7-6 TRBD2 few TGTGCCAGCAGCTTAGCGGTAGCGGGAGGGTATGATGAGCAGTTCTTC CASSLAVAGGYDEQFF
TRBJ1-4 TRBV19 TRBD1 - TGTGCCAGTAGGGCGCAGGGGGCGCGGACTAATGAAAAACTGTTTTTT CASRAQGARTNEKLFF
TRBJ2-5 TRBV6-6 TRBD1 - TGTGCCAGCAGTCTGGGGGGACAGGGCTACCAAGAGACCCAGTACTTC CASSLGGQGYQETQYF
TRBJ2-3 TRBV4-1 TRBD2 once TGCGCCAGCAGCCCGGGACTAGCGGAGTACACAGATACGCAGTATTTT CASSPGLAEYTDTQYF
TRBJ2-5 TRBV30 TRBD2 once TGTGCCTGGAGGCCGGGACTAGCGGAGCAAGAGACCCAGTACTTC CAWRPGLAEQETQYF
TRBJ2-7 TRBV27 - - TGTGCCAGCAGTTTGGCGGGGGCGACCTACGAGCAGTACTTC CASSLAGATYEQYF
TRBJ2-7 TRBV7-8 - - TGTGCCAGCAGAGAGGGCAGCGGTCCGTCCTACGAGCAGTACTTC CASREGSGPSYEQYF
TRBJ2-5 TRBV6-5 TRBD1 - TGTGCCAGCAGACGCGGACAGGGGAGCGTGGAGACCCAGTACTTC CASRRGQGSVETQYF
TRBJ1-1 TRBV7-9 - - TGTGCCAGCAGCTTAAGCCACCCTGCCGCCATATATTCGAACACTGAAGCTTTCTTT CASSLSHPAAIYSNTEAFF
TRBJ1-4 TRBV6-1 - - TGTGCCAGCAGTGAAGCGAGGGACCCAGGGCGAAGTTATGAAAAACTGTTTTTT CASSEARDPGRSYEKLFF
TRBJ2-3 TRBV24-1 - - TGTGCCACCAGTGATTTAGCGGCAGATACGCAGTATTTT CATSDLAADTQYF
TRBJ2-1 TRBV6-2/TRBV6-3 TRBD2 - TGTGCCAGCAGTGAGCTTGGAGGACTAGCGGGAGGGGGTCCGTTCTTC CASSELGGLAGGGPFF